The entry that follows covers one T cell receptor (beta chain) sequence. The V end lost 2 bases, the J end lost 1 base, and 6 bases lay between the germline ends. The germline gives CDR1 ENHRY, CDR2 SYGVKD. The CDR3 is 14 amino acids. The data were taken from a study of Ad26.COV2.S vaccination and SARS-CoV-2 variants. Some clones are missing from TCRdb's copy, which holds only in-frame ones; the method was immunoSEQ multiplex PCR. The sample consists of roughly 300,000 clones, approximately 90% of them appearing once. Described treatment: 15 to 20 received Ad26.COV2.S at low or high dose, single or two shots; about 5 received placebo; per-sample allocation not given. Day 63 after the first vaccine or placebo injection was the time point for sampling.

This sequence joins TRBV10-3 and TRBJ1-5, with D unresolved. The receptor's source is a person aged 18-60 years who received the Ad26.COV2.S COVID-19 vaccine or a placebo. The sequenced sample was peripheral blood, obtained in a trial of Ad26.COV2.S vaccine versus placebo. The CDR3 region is CAISERGSNQPQHF. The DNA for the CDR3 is TGTGCCATCAGTGAGCGAGGGAGCAATCAGCCCCAGCATTTT.